The entry below describes one T cell receptor (beta chain). The CDR3 consists of 16 residues. The germline V and J ends were trimmed by 7 bases and 4 bases, with 23 bases remaining between them. In germline, CDR1 is SGDLS, CDR2 YYNGEE. Per the authors' pipeline: Reference gene primer amplification in the assay estimated nucleated cell counts. The protocol was immunoSEQ multiplex PCR, while the TCRdb copy is restricted to in-frame clones and leaves out a portion. V and J calls and clone size come straight from that table; D and trimming were deduced from the DNA. This table has 65,000 to 90,000 clones, approximately 79% appearing once. The data were obtained in a study of blood T cell repertoires in COVID-19. As for the study in general: PBMCs, B-cell-depleted T cells, or T cells provided the cDNA or gDNA that made up the material.

Sequences were obtained from peripheral blood. The TCR sequence derives from a man in his 70s with active or convalescent COVID-19. The chain couples TRBV9 to TRBJ2-5; possibly TRBD1 for D (5 bases). CDR3 amino acids: CASCPGDRPGGETQYF. CDR3 nucleotides: TGTGCCAGCTGCCCCGGAGACAGACCGGGTGGAGAGACCCAGTACTTC.